This TCR beta chain stems from a study of blood T cell repertoires in COVID-19. Study-wide context: Acute and convalescent COVID-19 samples came from the United States, Italy and Spain. PBMCs, B-cell-depleted T cells, or T cells were the source of the cDNA or gDNA that made up the material.

Germline V CDR1 and CDR2: MNHEY, SVGAGI. The CDR3 is 14 residues long. The V segment lost 6 bases and the J segment 5 bases; nucleotides outside the gene matches: 4. The method was immunoSEQ multiplex PCR; TCRdb's version includes in-frame clones alone and lacks a portion of them. The table records approximately 210,000 clones, around four fifths of them present only once. J is TRBJ2-1 and V is TRBV6-5; 10 nucleotides match TRBD1. Source material: peripheral blood. The sequence came from a man aged 50-59 years with active or convalescent COVID-19. The CDR3 region is CASSLDRGDNEQFF. For the CDR3, the DNA is TGTGCCAGCAGCCTGGACAGGGGGGACAATGAGCAGTTCTTC.